Below are 27 T cell receptor beta chains sequenced from a single sample in a study of tissue T cells after allogeneic stem cell transplantation. Some clones are missing from TCRdb's copy, which holds only in-frame ones; the method was immunoSEQ multiplex PCR. This table holds fewer than 30,000 clones, 85% to 90% found once. Here the sequenced sample was blood, taken before transplantation. The receptors shown here come from a woman between 18 and 50 years old who later had graft-versus-host disease after an allogeneic stem cell transplant.

This clone ranks as medium-sized (0.01 to 0.1%). The CDR3 sequence: CASRYGQGTGEQYF. The CDR3 DNA follows: TGTGCCAGCAGATACGGACAGGGGACGGGGGAGCAGTACTTC. This chain links TRBV6-5 with TRBJ2-7; 9 bases align to TRBD1. This CDR3 is 14 amino acids long. In germline, CDR1 is MNHEY, CDR2 SVGAGI. Germline trimming cut 6 bases from V and 7 bases from J; bases unmatched to any gene: 10.

V and J are TRBV6-2 or TRBV6-3 and TRBJ1-2; D may be TRBD1 (6 bases). V was cut by 6 bases and J by 4 bases, with 12 bases left in between. Per germline, CDR1 MNHEY and CDR2 SVGEGT. This CDR3 comprises 13 residues. CDR3 residues: CASSHGQSYGYTF. The CDR3 DNA sequence: TGTGCCAGCAGCCACGGACAGTCCTATGGCTACACCTTC.

The chain employs TRBV7-2 and TRBJ2-1; 7 nucleotides line up with TRBD2. Germline loops: CDR1 SGHTA, CDR2 FQGNSA. This CDR3 has 14 residues. V lost 8 bases to trimming and J lost 8 bases; unmatched junction nucleotides: 12. The CDR3 sequence is CASQRDFGFDEQFF. CDR3 bases: TGTGCCAGCCAGCGGGATTTTGGGTTCGATGAGCAGTTCTTC. The full variable domain, rest sourced from reference TRBV7-2 and TRBJ2-1, is GAGVSQSPSNKVTEKGKDVELRCDPISGHTALYWYRQSLGQGLEFLIYFQGNSAPDKSGLPSDRFSAERTGGSVSTLTIQRTQQEDSAVYLCASQRDFGFDEQFFGPGTRLTVL.

The chain uses TRBV5-1 and TRBJ1-6; TRBD1 is a possible D gene (5 bases). Per the germline V gene, CDR1 is SGHRS and CDR2 is YFSETQ. The CDR3 is 14 amino acids. Trimming shortened V by 1 base and J by 8 bases, and 10 bases separated the two germline ends. Here the CDR3 reads CASSLRQGDSPLHF. The CDR3 region has the DNA TGCGCCAGCAGCTTGCGGCAGGGAGATTCACCCCTCCACTTT. Variable domain in full (rest from reference TRBV5-1 and TRBJ1-6): KAGVTQTPRYLIKTRGQQVTLSCSPISGHRSVSWYQQTPGQGLQFLFEYFSETQRNKGNFPGRFSGRQFSNSRSEMNVSTLELGDSALYLCASSLRQGDSPLHFGNGTRLTVT.

The genes are TRBV5-1 and TRBJ1-6; D is possibly TRBD1 (5 bases). Germline V gene sequence: CDR1 SGHRS, CDR2 YFSETQ. The CDR3 length is 15 residues. Deletions cut 4 bases from V and 6 bases from J, with 14 bases between. The CDR3, as DNA: TGCGCCAGCAGCGTACAGGCACCGCGTAATTCACCCCTCCACTTT. As protein: CASSVQAPRNSPLHF.

This clone was counted only a few times. The chain links TRBV30 to TRBJ1-4, with TRBD1 identical over 7 bases. Trimming cost V 2 bases and J 6 bases; bases outside gene matches: 9. The CDR3 contains 15 residues. The V gene's germline CDR1 is GTSNPN and CDR2 SVGIG (reference sequence). This CDR3 reads CAWSITTGNHEKLFF. The CDR3 DNA follows: TGTGCCTGGAGTATCACGACAGGGAATCATGAAAAACTGTTTTTT.

V is TRBV29-1 and J is TRBJ2-2, with D tentatively TRBD1 (5 bases). V was clipped by 3 bases and J by 1 base, with 6 bases between them. The CDR3 totals 13 residues. Germline CDR1 is SQVTM and CDR2 is ANQGSEA. Written as DNA, the CDR3 is TGCAGCGTTGATCAGGGGAACACCGGGGAGCTGTTTTTT. Translated, it gives CSVDQGNTGELFF.

The rearrangement links TRBV7-6 to TRBJ2-1; D is unclear. Germline V gene lookup returns CDR1 SGHVS and CDR2 FNYEAQ. The V end lost 5 bases, the J end lost 7 bases, and 6 bases lay between the germline ends. The CDR3 runs 11 residues. The CDR3: CASSPSNEQFF. The CDR3 region has the DNA TGTGCCAGCAGCCCCTCTAATGAGCAGTTCTTC.

This clone was recorded only once. J is TRBJ1-1 and V is TRBV5-1; a weak D match, TRBD1 (6 bases). Per germline, CDR1 SGHRS and CDR2 YFSETQ. The CDR3 consists of 16 residues. With 5 bases removed from V and 0 bases from J, the gap between germline ends came to 17 bases. The CDR3: CASSLGQSYMNTEAFF. CDR3 nucleotide sequence: TGCGCCAGCAGTCTTGGACAGAGTTATATGAACACTGAAGCTTTCTTT.

V gene TRBV10-3 combines with J gene TRBJ2-5; TRBD1 matches 11 bases. The V gene end was trimmed by 2 bases and the J gene end by 5 bases; junction bases not matched to a gene: 7. CDR3 size: 16 residues. Per germline, CDR1 ENHRY and CDR2 SYGVKD. CDR3 in amino acids: CAISEKGQGVWETQYF. The DNA of the CDR3 is TGTGCCATCAGTGAGAAGGGACAGGGGGTCTGGGAGACCCAGTACTTC.

V usage is TRBV5-1 and J usage is TRBJ2-1, with TRBD2 matching over 10 bases. Germline trimming cut 3 bases from V and 7 bases from J; bases unmatched to any gene: 7. CDR3 length equals 15 residues. Per germline, CDR1 SGHRS and CDR2 YFSETQ. In nucleotides, the CDR3 is TGCGCCAGCAGCTCTCTAAGCGGGGGGGCAAATGAGCAGTTCTTC. This codes for CASSSLSGGANEQFF.

This clone turned up a few times. The V and J genes are TRBV6-2 or TRBV6-3 and TRBJ2-7, with 8 bases that match TRBD1. Looked up from germline, CDR1 is MNHEY and CDR2 is SVGEGT. V was clipped by 2 bases and J by 0 bases; unmatched bases: 3. The CDR3 length is 15 residues. The CDR3 spells CASSYDGTGSYEQYF. CDR3 DNA: TGTGCCAGCAGTTACGACGGGACAGGCTCCTACGAGCAGTACTTC.

The chain carries TRBV7-8 and TRBJ1-5; D is uncertain. Germline V gene sequence: CDR1 SGHVS, CDR2 FQNEAQ. This CDR3 contains 15 residues. Between the trimmed V and J ends, which lost 6 bases and 0 bases, there was a span of 12 bases. The CDR3 loop is CASRLLEGSNQPQHF. The CDR3, as DNA: TGTGCCAGCAGACTCTTGGAGGGTAGCAATCAGCCCCAGCATTTT.

As concerns this clone: At the DNA level, this CDR3 is encoded by other sequences in the same sample as well. DNA for the CDR3: TGTGCCAGCAGCCTGGGGACCGGGGAGCTGTTTTTT. It encodes CASSLGTGELFF. The chain uses TRBV12-3 or TRBV12-4 and TRBJ2-2; D remains ambiguous. This CDR3 is 12 amino acids long. With 6 bases removed from V and 5 bases from J, the gap between germline ends came to 7 bases.

This sequence joins TRBV11-3 and TRBJ2-2, with 7 bases aligning to TRBD1. The germline CDR1 and CDR2 sequences are SGHNT and YENEEA. Germline trimming cut 4 bases from V and 7 bases from J; bases unmatched to any gene: 6. The CDR3 extends over 14 amino acids. The CDR3 bases are TGTGCCAGCAGCTCCGGACAGGTTGTCGGGGAGCTGTTTTTT. It encodes CASSSGQVVGELFF.

The genes are TRBV10-3 and TRBJ1-2; TRBD1 aligns across 9 bases. V lost 0 bases and J lost 8; bases outside the gene matches: 10. This CDR3 is built from 16 residues. Germline assignment: CDR1 ENHRY and CDR2 SYGVKD. CDR3 amino acids: CAISESMGQGYEGYTF. CDR3 nucleotides: TGTGCCATCAGTGAGTCAATGGGACAGGGTTACGAGGGCTACACCTTC.

The genes are TRBV10-1 and TRBJ2-3; 13 nucleotides agree with TRBD2. Germline V lookup: CDR1 WNHNN, CDR2 SYGVQD (reference sequence). The CDR3 length is 16 residues. J was trimmed by 2 bases and V by 3 bases; bases with no gene match: 2. CDR3 nucleotide sequence: TGCGCCAGCAGTGACGGACTAGCGGGAGTCACAGATACGCAGTATTTT. Amino acid sequence: CASSDGLAGVTDTQYF.

The rearrangement links TRBV2 to TRBJ2-7; possibly TRBD1 for D (5 bases). The CDR3 loop spans 13 amino acids. Deletions cut 8 bases from V and 3 bases from J, with 14 bases between. Germline assignment: CDR1 SNHLY and CDR2 FYNNEI. CDR3 sequence: CASRKGVGYEQYF. The CDR3 DNA is TGTGCCAGCCGAAAAGGGGTGGGCTACGAGCAGTACTTC.

In its sample, this clone was seen once. The chain carries TRBV5-4 and TRBJ2-1; possible D gene TRBD2, 6 bases. The germline V gene has CDR1 SGHNT and CDR2 YYREEE (reference sequence). The CDR3 is 14 residues long. V was pared by 4 bases and J by 8 bases, with 16 bases between. CDR3 DNA sequence: TGTGCCAGCAGCCCCTGGGGGGTTTGGCATGAGCAGTTCTTC. Amino acids: CASSPWGVWHEQFF.

The CDR3 protein is CASSLEQGSYNEQFF. The CDR3 nucleotides read TGTGCCAGCAGCTTAGAACAGGGATCCTACAATGAGCAGTTCTTC. V usage is TRBV6-5 and J usage is TRBJ2-1; possibly TRBD1 for D (6 bases). CDR1 MNHEY and CDR2 SVGAGI come from the germline V gene. This CDR3 contains 15 residues. V dropped 6 bases and J dropped 1 base, with 13 bases sitting between them.

The chain joins TRBV9 to TRBJ2-2, with D maybe TRBD2 (6 bases). The CDR3 extends over 15 amino acids. Germline V gene lookup returns CDR1 SGDLS and CDR2 YYNGEE. The ends were cut back, 5 bases at V and 1 base at J, with 12 bases in the middle. CDR3: CASSDSSGNTGELFF. In DNA, the CDR3 is TGTGCCAGCAGTGATAGTAGCGGGAACACCGGGGAGCTGTTTTTT.

V is TRBV4-3 and J is TRBJ2-5; 7 bases align to TRBD1. The CDR3 is 14 amino acids. Germline V gene sequence: CDR1 LGHNA, CDR2 YSLEER. The V gene end was trimmed by 4 bases and the J gene end by 5 bases; junction bases not matched to a gene: 7. The chain's CDR3 is CASSPSGTVETQYF. DNA of the CDR3: TGCGCCAGCAGCCCGTCCGGGACAGTGGAGACCCAGTACTTC.

The chain links TRBV27 to TRBJ1-1; maybe TRBD1 (5 bases). This CDR3 is 14 amino acids long. Germline CDR1 is MNHEY and CDR2 is SMNVEV (reference sequence). V lost 2 bases, J lost 4 bases, and 11 bases lay in between. The CDR3 region has the DNA TGTGCCAGCAGTTTAAGGGGTATTCTCACTGAAGCTTTCTTT. Protein product: CASSLRGILTEAFF.

V gene TRBV19 combines with J gene TRBJ2-1; TRBD1 or TRBD2 may be the D gene (5 bases each). Trimming pared 4 bases from V and 6 bases from J, leaving 13 bases between. Germline assignment: CDR1 LNHDA and CDR2 SQIVND (reference sequence). This CDR3 has 14 residues. The CDR3 loop is CASSRDHAPNEQFF. In DNA form, the CDR3 reads TGTGCCAGTAGTAGGGACCATGCGCCCAATGAGCAGTTCTTC.

The chain combines TRBV18 with TRBJ1-1; 7 bases align to TRBD1. The V segment lost 6 bases and the J segment 0 bases; nucleotides outside the gene matches: 10. The germline CDR1 and CDR2 sequences are KGHSH and LQKENI. The CDR3 loop spans 16 amino acids. The CDR3 is CASSITGEAMNTEAFF. The CDR3, as DNA: TGTGCCAGCTCTATAACAGGGGAGGCGATGAACACTGAAGCTTTCTTT.

The chain recombines TRBV10-3 with TRBJ1-2; D may be TRBD1 (6 bases). The CDR3 sequence is 16 residues long. Germline V gene lookup returns CDR1 ENHRY and CDR2 SYGVKD. The V and J ends lost 2 bases and 4 bases respectively, with 17 bases between them. DNA of the CDR3: TGTGCCATCAGTGAGAATAGGGGGGCAGGTTCCTATGGCTACACCTTC. It codes for CAISENRGAGSYGYTF.

This rearrangement joins TRBV10-3 to TRBJ2-3, with D unresolved. This CDR3 region has 15 residues. Germline loops: CDR1 ENHRY, CDR2 SYGVKD. V lost 4 bases and J lost 0, with 11 bases in between. CDR3 sequence: CAISGSVGSTDTQYF. CDR3 nucleotide sequence: TGTGCCATCAGTGGGTCGGTGGGGAGCACAGATACGCAGTATTTT.